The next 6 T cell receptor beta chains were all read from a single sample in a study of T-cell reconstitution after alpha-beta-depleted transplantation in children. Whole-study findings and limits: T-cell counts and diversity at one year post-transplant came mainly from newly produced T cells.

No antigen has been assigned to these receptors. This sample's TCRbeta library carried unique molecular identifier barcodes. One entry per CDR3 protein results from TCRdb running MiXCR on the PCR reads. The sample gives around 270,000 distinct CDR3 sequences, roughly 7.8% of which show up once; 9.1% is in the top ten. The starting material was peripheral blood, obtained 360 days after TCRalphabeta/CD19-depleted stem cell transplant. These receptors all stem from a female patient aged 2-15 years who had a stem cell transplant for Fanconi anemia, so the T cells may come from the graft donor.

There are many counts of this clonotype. The CDR3 loop is CASSRTGISYEQYV. The CDR3 DNA reads as TGTGCCAGCAGTAGGACAGGGATTTCGTACGAGCAGTACGTC. The V and J genes are TRBV7-2 and TRBJ2-7, with 8 bases matching TRBD1. CDR3 size: 14 residues. V shed 6 bases, J shed 4 bases, and the junction held 8 bases outside the gene matches. Germline V gene lookup returns CDR1 SGHTA and CDR2 FQGNSA.

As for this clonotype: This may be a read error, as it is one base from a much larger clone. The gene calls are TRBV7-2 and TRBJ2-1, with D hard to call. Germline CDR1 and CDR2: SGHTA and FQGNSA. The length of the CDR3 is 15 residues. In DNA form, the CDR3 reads TGTGCCAGCAGCTTAGGGACCGTCTCCTACAATGAGCAGCTCTTC. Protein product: CASSLGTVSYNEQLF.

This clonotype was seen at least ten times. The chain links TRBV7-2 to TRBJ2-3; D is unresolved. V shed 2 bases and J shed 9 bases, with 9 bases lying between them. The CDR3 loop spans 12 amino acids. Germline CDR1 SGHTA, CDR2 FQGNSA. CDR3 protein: CASSLFVDTQYF. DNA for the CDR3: TGTGCCAGCAGCTTATTTGTAGACACGCAGTATTTT.

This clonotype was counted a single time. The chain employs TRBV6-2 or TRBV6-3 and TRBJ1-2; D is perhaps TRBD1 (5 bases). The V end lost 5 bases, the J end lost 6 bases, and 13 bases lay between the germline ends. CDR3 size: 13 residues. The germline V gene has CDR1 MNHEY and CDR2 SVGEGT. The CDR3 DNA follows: TGTGCCAGCAGTACCCGCAGAGGGGATGGCTACACCTTC. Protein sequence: CASSTRRGDGYTF.

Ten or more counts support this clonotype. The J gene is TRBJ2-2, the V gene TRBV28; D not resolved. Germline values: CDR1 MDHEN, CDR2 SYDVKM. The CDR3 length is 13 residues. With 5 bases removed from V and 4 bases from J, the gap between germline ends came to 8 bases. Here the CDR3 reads CASSETPTGELFF. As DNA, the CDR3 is TGTGCCAGCAGTGAGACACCCACCGGGGAGCTGTTTTTT.

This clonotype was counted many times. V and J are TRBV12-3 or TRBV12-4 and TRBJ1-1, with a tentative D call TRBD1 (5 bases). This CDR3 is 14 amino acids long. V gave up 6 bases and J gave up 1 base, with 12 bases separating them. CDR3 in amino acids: CASRPWQGNTEAFF. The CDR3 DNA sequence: TGTGCCAGCAGGCCGTGGCAGGGGAACACTGAAGCTTTCTTT.